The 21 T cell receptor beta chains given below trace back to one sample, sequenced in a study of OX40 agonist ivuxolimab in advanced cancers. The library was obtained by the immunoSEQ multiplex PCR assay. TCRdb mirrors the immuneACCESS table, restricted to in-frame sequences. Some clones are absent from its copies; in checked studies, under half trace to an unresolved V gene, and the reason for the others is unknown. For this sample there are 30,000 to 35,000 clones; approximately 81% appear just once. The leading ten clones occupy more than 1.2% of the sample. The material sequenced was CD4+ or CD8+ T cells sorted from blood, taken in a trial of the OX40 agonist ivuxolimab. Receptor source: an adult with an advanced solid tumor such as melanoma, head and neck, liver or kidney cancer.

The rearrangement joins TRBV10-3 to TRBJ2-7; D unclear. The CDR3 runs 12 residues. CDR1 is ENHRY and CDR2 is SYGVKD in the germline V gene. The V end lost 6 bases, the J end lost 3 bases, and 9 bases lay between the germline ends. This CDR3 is CAISLDGYEQYF. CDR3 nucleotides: TGTGCCATCAGCCTGGACGGCTACGAGCAGTACTTC.

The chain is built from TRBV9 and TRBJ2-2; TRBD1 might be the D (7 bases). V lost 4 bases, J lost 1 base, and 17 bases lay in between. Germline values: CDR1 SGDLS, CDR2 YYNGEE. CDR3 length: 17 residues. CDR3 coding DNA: TGTGCCAGCAGCTTCGTGGAGGGGGCTGGGAACACCGGGGAGCTGTTTTTT. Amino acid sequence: CASSFVEGAGNTGELFF.

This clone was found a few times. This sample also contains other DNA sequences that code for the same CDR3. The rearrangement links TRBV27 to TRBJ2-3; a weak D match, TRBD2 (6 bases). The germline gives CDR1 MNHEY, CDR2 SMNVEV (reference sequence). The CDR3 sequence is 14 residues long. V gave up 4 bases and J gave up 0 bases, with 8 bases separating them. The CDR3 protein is CASSSGLSTDTQYF. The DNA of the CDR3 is TGTGCCAGCAGTTCGGGACTCAGCACAGATACGCAGTATTTT.

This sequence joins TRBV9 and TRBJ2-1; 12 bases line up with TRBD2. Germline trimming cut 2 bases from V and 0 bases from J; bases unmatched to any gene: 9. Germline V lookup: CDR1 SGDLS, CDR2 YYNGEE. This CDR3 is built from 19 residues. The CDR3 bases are TGTGCCAGCAGCGTGGGGACAGCGACTAGCGGGGGCTCCTACAATGAGCAGTTCTTC. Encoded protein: CASSVGTATSGGSYNEQFF.

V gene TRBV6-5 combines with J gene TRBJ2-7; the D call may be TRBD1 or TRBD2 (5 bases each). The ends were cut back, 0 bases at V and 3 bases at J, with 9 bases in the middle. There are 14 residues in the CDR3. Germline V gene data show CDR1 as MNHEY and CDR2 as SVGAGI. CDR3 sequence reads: CASSYSGPDYEQYF. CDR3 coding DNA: TGTGCCAGCAGTTACTCGGGACCGGACTACGAGCAGTACTTC.

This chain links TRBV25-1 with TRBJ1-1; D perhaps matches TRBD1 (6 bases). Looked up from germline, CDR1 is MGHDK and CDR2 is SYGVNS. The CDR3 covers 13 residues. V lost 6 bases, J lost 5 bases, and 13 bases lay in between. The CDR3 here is CASRKTGSTEAFF. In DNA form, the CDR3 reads TGTGCCAGCAGAAAAACAGGGAGTACTGAAGCTTTCTTT.

CDR3 DNA: TGTGCCAGCAGCTTAGAGGGGGGACAAGAGACCCAGTACTTC. Amino acid sequence: CASSLEGGQETQYF. This rearrangement joins TRBV7-2 to TRBJ2-5, with D perhaps matching TRBD1 or TRBD2 (6 bases each). Germline loops: CDR1 SGHTA, CDR2 FQGNSA. Trimming left V 1 base short and J 2 bases short, with 8 bases between. This CDR3 contains 14 residues.

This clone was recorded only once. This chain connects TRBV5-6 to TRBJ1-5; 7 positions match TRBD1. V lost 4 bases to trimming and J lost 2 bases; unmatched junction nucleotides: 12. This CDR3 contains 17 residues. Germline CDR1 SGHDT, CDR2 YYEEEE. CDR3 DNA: TGTGCCAGCAGCATAGCCCGGGACAGAGGGGGCAATCAGCCCCAGCATTTT. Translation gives CASSIARDRGGNQPQHF. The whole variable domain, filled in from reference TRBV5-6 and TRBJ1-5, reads DAGVTQSPTHLIKTRGQQVTLRCSPKSGHDTVSWYQQALGQGPQFIFQYYEEEERQRGNFPDRFSGHQFPNYSSELNVNALLLGDSALYLCASSIARDRGGNQPQHFGDGTRLSIL.

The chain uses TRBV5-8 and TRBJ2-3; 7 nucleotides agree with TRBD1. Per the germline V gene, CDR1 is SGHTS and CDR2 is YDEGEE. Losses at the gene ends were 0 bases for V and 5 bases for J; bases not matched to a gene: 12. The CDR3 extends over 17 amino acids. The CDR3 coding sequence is TGTGCCAGCAGCTTGGCCGGGGACAGCCGATCAGGAGATACGCAGTATTTT. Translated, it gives CASSLAGDSRSGDTQYF.

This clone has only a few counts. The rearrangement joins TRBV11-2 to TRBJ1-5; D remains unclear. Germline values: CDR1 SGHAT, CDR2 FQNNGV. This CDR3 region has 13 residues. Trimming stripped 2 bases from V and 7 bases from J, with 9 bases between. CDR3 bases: TGTGCCAGCAGCTTAAAACCGGGGCAGCCCCAGCATTTT. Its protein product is CASSLKPGQPQHF.

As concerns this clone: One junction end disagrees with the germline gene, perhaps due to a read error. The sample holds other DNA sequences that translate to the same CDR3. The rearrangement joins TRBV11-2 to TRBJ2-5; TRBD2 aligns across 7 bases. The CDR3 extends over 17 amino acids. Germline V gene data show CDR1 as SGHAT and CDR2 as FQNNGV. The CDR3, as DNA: TGTGCCAGCAGCCCAGTGATGACTAGCTGGCCCCAAGAAACCCAGTACTTC. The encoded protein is CASSPVMTSWPQETQYF.

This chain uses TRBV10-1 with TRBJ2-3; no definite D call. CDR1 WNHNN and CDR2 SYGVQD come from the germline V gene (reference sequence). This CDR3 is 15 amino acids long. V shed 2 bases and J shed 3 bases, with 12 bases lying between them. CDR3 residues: CASSETAPGTDTQYF. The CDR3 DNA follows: TGCGCCAGCAGTGAGACAGCCCCCGGAACAGATACGCAGTATTTT.

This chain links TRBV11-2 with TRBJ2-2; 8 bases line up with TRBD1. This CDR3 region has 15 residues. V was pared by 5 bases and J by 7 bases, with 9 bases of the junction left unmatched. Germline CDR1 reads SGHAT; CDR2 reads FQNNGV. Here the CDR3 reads CASSHLTGDGGELFF. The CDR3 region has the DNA TGTGCCAGCAGCCACCTGACAGGGGACGGCGGGGAGCTGTTTTTT.

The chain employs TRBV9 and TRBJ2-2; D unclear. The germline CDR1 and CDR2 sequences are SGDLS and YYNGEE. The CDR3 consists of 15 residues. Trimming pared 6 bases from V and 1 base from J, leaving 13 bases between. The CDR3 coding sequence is TGTGCCAGCACACCGAAGGTCCAGAACACCGGGGAGCTGTTTTTT. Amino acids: CASTPKVQNTGELFF.

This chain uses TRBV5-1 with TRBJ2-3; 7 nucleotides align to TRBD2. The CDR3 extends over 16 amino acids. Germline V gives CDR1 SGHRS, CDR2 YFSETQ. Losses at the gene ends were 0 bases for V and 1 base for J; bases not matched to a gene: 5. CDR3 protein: CASSLDGGRGTDTQYF. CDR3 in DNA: TGCGCCAGCAGCTTGGATGGCGGGAGAGGCACAGATACGCAGTATTTT. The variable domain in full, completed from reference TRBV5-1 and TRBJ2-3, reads KAGVTQTPRYLIKTRGQQVTLSCSPISGHRSVSWYQQTPGQGLQFLFEYFSETQRNKGNFPGRFSGRQFSNSRSEMNVSTLELGDSALYLCASSLDGGRGTDTQYFGPGTRLTVL.

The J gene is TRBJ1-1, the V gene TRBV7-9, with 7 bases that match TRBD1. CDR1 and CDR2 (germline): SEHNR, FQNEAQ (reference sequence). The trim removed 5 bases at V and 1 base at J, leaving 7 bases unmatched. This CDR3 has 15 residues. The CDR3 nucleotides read TGTGCCAGCAGCCCGCGCGGGACAGAGAACACTGAAGCTTTCTTT. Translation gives CASSPRGTENTEAFF.

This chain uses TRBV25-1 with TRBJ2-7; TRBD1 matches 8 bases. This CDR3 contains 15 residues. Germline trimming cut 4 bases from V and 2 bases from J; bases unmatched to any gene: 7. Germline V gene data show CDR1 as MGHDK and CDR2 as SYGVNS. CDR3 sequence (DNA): TGTGCCAGCAGTGCCTGGACAGGGTTCACCTACGAGCAGTACTTC. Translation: CASSAWTGFTYEQYF.

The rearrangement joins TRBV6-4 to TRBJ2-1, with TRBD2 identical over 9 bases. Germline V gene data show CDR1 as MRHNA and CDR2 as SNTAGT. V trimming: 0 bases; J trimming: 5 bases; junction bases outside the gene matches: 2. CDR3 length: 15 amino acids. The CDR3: CASSDSGLAHNEQFF. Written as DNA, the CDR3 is TGTGCCAGCAGTGACTCGGGACTAGCCCACAATGAGCAGTTCTTC.

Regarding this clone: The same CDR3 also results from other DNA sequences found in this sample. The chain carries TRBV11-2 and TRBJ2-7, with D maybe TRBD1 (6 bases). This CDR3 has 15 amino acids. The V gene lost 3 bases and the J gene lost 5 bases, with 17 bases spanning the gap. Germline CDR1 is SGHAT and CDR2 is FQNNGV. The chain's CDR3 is CASSFRGLGADEQYF. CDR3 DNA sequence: TGTGCCAGCAGCTTTAGAGGCTTGGGGGCGGACGAGCAGTACTTC.

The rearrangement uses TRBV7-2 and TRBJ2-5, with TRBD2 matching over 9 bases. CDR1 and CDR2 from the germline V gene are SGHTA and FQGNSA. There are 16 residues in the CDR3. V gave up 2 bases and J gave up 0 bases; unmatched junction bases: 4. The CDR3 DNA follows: TGTGCCAGCAGCTTAAATAGCGGGGGATACCAAGAGACCCAGTACTTC. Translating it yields CASSLNSGGYQETQYF.

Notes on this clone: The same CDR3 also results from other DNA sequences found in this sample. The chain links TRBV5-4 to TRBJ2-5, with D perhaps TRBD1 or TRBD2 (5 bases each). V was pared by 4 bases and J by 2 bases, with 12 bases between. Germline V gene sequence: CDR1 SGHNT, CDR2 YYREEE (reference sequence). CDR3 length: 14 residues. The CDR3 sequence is CASSPGTQQETQYF. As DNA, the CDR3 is TGTGCCAGCAGCCCTGGGACCCAACAAGAGACCCAGTACTTC.